The source of this TCR beta chain is a study of T cell repertoires in aging, cancer and after chemotherapy. Study overall: About 8.8 million TCR reads were in the whole dataset. Broader study findings: Compared with age-matched healthy donors, untreated hematological or solid cancer patients showed higher blood TCR clonality. Immunological memory after chemotherapy cannot be judged from the repertoire data. Rebound thymic output was suggested by rising median generation probability during chemotherapy in each cancer cohort.

Amplification of TCR beta used genomic DNA extracted from peripheral blood. This clonotype was found a few times. Antigen specificity is unknown. Germline V CDR1 and CDR2: MDHEN, SYDVKM. The CDR3 length is 14 residues. The ends were cut back, 4 bases at V and 0 bases at J, with 7 bases in the middle. TRB rearrangements spanning V, D and J were amplified using mixed TRB-A/B primers. TCRdb re-called the multiplex PCR reads with MiXCR, one entry per CDR3 protein. The data show under 2,500 distinct CDR3 sequences, approximately 25% seen once. The genes are TRBV28 and TRBJ2-1, with D possibly TRBD1 on 6 matching bases. Sequenced sample: blood. The source is a human donor with a solid tumor. CDR3 DNA: TGTGCCAGCAGTTCAGGGGCCTCCTACAATGAGCAGTTCTTC. Protein product: CASSSGASYNEQFF.